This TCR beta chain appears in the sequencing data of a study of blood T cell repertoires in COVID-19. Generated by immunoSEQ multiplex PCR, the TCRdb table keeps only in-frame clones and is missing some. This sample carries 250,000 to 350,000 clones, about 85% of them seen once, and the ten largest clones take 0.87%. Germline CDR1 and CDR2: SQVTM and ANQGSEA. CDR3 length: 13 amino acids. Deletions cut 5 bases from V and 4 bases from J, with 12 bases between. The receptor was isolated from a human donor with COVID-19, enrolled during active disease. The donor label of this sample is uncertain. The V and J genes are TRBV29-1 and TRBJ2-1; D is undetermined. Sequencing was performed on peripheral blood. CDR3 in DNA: TGCAGCGTTATGGTCTCACTTTACAATGAGCAGTTCTTC. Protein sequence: CSVMVSLYNEQFF.